This TCR beta chain was documented in a study of blood T cell repertoires in COVID-19. V lost 2 bases, J lost 4 bases, and 5 bases stayed unmatched. The CDR3 sequence is 14 residues long. The germline CDR1 and CDR2 sequences are SGHRS and YFSETQ. The protocol was immunoSEQ multiplex PCR, while the TCRdb copy is restricted to in-frame clones and leaves out a portion. The sample shows 400,000 to 450,000 clones, around 91% of them seen only once. This clone appeared many times. Sequenced: PBMCs or T cells enriched from blood (not recorded which). The chain is built from TRBV5-1 and TRBJ1-1; TRBD1 aligns across 7 bases. The sequence was obtained from a man aged 30-40 years who had recovered from COVID-19. CDR3 region: CASSFRDSLTEAFF. Here the CDR3 DNA reads TGCGCCAGCAGCTTTCGGGACAGTCTCACTGAAGCTTTCTTT. The variable domain in full, with the rest retrieved from reference TRBV5-1 and TRBJ1-1, is KAGVTQTPRYLIKTRGQQVTLSCSPISGHRSVSWYQQTPGQGLQFLFEYFSETQRNKGNFPGRFSGRQFSNSRSEMNVSTLELGDSALYLCASSFRDSLTEAFFGQGTRLTVV.